Below are 22 T cell receptor beta chains sequenced from a single sample in a study of blood T cell repertoires in COVID-19. Sequencing used immunoSEQ multiplex PCR; TCRdb keeps in-frame clones, though not all of them. Of 200,000 to 250,000 clones in the sample, approximately 90% are singletons; the top ten hold 2% to 3%. Material: peripheral blood. The receptors shown here come from a man between 25 and 39 years old with COVID-19, enrolled during active disease.

The chain carries TRBV15 and TRBJ1-1; a possible D gene is TRBD1 (6 bases). Germline V lookup: CDR1 LNHNV, CDR2 YYDKDF (reference sequence). V lost 1 base and J lost 7, with 7 bases in between. The CDR3 has 12 amino acids. The CDR3 DNA is TGTGCCACCAGCAGAGCGGACAGTGAAGCTTTCTTT. Encoded protein: CATSRADSEAFF. The whole variable domain, filled in from reference TRBV15 and TRBJ1-1, reads DAMVIQNPRYQVTQFGKPVTLSCSQTLNHNVMYWYQQKSSQAPKLLFHYYDKDFNNEADTPDNFQSRRPNTSFCFLDIRSPGLGDTAMYLCATSRADSEAFFGQGTRLTVV.

The rearrangement joins TRBV6-5 to TRBJ2-3; D perhaps matches TRBD1 (5 bases). CDR3 length: 14 amino acids. Trimming cost V 2 bases and J 4 bases, with 10 bases left between them. The germline CDR1 and CDR2 sequences are MNHEY and SVGAGI. The CDR3 coding sequence is TGTGCCAGCAGTTACCAGGGAAGGTCAGATACGCAGTATTTT. Translated: CASSYQGRSDTQYF.

CDR3 DNA: TGTGCCAGCAGTCCCAGACAAGGGAGCGGCCCCTACGAGCAGTACTTC. Its protein product is CASSPRQGSGPYEQYF. The chain recombines TRBV28 with TRBJ2-7; maybe TRBD2 (5 bases). V was pared by 5 bases and J by 2 bases, with 19 bases between. The CDR3 extends over 16 amino acids. Germline V gene lookup returns CDR1 MDHEN and CDR2 SYDVKM.

The chain recombines TRBV9 with TRBJ2-1, with D unclear. The CDR3 sequence is 12 residues long. Between the trimmed V and J ends, which lost 4 bases and 7 bases, there was a span of 9 bases. CDR1 and CDR2 from the germline V gene are SGDLS and YYNGEE. The CDR3, as DNA: TGTGCCAGCAGCCCGCGGTCGAATGAGCAGTTCTTC. Translated: CASSPRSNEQFF.

The rearrangement uses TRBV5-1 and TRBJ2-5, with D perhaps matching TRBD2 (5 bases). Germline lookup yields CDR1 SGHRS and CDR2 YFSETQ. The V end was cut by 0 bases, the J end by 4 bases, with 13 bases between. This CDR3 is 15 amino acids long. CDR3 region: CASSLAPGGGETQYF. CDR3 sequence (DNA): TGCGCCAGCAGCTTGGCCCCCGGAGGCGGAGAGACCCAGTACTTC.

The V gene is TRBV29-1, the J gene TRBJ2-1; perhaps TRBD2 as D (7 bases). This CDR3 spans 15 amino acids. Germline CDR1 and CDR2: SQVTM and ANQGSEA. V was pared by 4 bases and J by 0 bases, with 13 bases between. The CDR3 nucleotides are TGCAGCGTTGTGGGGGGGCGAAGCTCCTACAATGAGCAGTTCTTC. It specifies CSVVGGRSSYNEQFF.

The CDR3 sequence: CASRNGDRAGDTQYF. In DNA, the CDR3 is TGTGCCAGCAGAAACGGTGACAGGGCGGGGGATACGCAGTATTTT. The chain links TRBV28 to TRBJ2-3, with D possibly being TRBD1 (7 bases). CDR3 size: 15 residues. Germline V gene lookup returns CDR1 MDHEN and CDR2 SYDVKM. The ends were cut back, 6 bases at V and 6 bases at J, with 19 bases in the middle.

V usage is TRBV19 and J usage is TRBJ1-4; tentative D call: TRBD1 (5 bases). The germline gives CDR1 LNHDA, CDR2 SQIVND (reference sequence). Between the trimmed V and J ends, which lost 3 bases and 7 bases, there was a span of 15 bases. This CDR3 comprises 15 residues. The CDR3 nucleotides are TGTGCCAGTAGTATGTTCCAGGGTAAAGCTGAAAAACTGTTTTTT. This gives the protein CASSMFQGKAEKLFF.

The chain couples TRBV3-1 (or the pseudogene TRBV3-2) to TRBJ1-3; 7 bases match TRBD1. The CDR3 covers 16 residues. Germline V gene lookup returns CDR1 LGHDT and CDR2 YNNKEL (reference sequence). J lost 2 bases, V lost 1 base, and 5 bases had no gene match. The DNA of the CDR3 is TGTGCCAGCAGCCAAGGCGGGACAGAAGCTGGAAACACCATATATTTT. Amino acid sequence: CASSQGGTEAGNTIYF.

The genes are TRBV11-2 and TRBJ1-2; 10 bases fit TRBD1. CDR1 and CDR2 from the germline V gene are SGHAT and FQNNGV. Trimming took 0 bases from V and 5 from J; bases not matched to a gene: 9. The CDR3 runs 17 residues. CDR3 residues: CASSLEWTGGLGYGYTF. CDR3 nucleotide sequence: TGTGCCAGCAGCTTAGAGTGGACAGGGGGGCTTGGGTATGGCTACACCTTC.

The gene calls are TRBV5-4 and TRBJ2-7, with 10 bases aligning to TRBD1. V gave up 0 bases and J gave up 2 bases; unmatched junction bases: 5. The V gene's germline CDR1 is SGHNT and CDR2 YYREEE (reference sequence). The CDR3 consists of 16 residues. As DNA, the CDR3 is TGTGCCAGCAGCTTGGGAATGGACAGGGGGGCCTACGAGCAGTACTTC. Translating it yields CASSLGMDRGAYEQYF.

This chain links TRBV14 with TRBJ1-2, with D unclear. CDR1 is SGHDN, CDR2 FVKESK, per germline. V lost 0 bases to trimming and J lost 4 bases, with 6 bases between them. This CDR3 has 13 residues. The CDR3 is CASSQDIFYGYTF. In DNA, the CDR3 is TGTGCCAGCAGCCAAGACATTTTCTATGGCTACACCTTC.

This chain joins TRBV11-3 and TRBJ2-3; D is perhaps TRBD2 (6 bases). Trimming pared 2 bases from V and 1 base from J, leaving 7 bases between. Germline loops: CDR1 SGHNT, CDR2 YENEEA. CDR3 size: 14 residues. The CDR3 here is CASSLTGGTDTQYF. CDR3 bases: TGTGCCAGCAGCTTAACGGGGGGCACAGATACGCAGTATTTT.

This clone occurred once. The chain joins TRBV6-6 to TRBJ1-5; D remains ambiguous. The germline V and J ends were trimmed by 0 bases and 4 bases, with 7 bases remaining between them. The CDR3 is 14 amino acids. Germline CDR1 and CDR2: MNHNY and SVGAGI (reference sequence). The CDR3 DNA sequence: TGTGCCAGCAGTTACTCGGGCCGTAATCAGCCCCAGCATTTT. It is translated as CASSYSGRNQPQHF.

The chain joins TRBV4-2 to TRBJ1-4, with D perhaps matching TRBD1 (6 bases). CDR1 and CDR2 (germline): LGHNA, YNFKEQ. V was cut by 2 bases and J by 0 bases, with 7 bases left in between. The CDR3 runs 15 residues. CDR3 nucleotides: TGTGCCAGCAGCCAAAGGGACACAACTAATGAAAAACTGTTTTTT. Amino acids: CASSQRDTTNEKLFF.

This clone was observed a single time. This sequence joins TRBV28 and TRBJ1-5; D remains unclear. The germline V and J ends were trimmed by 2 bases and 7 bases, with 9 bases remaining between them. The germline gives CDR1 MDHEN, CDR2 SYDVKM. The CDR3 extends over 13 amino acids. The CDR3 reads CASSLEGRQPQHF. The CDR3 DNA follows: TGTGCCAGCAGTTTAGAGGGTAGGCAGCCCCAGCATTTT.

This chain links TRBV15 with TRBJ2-7; D is possibly TRBD2 (5 bases). This CDR3 has 13 residues. The V end lost 4 bases, the J end lost 4 bases, and 11 bases lay between the germline ends. The V gene's germline CDR1 is LNHNV and CDR2 YYDKDF (reference sequence). In nucleotides, the CDR3 is TGTGCCACCAGCATTTATTCGGGGTACGAGCAGTACTTC. Translated, it gives CATSIYSGYEQYF.

This sequence joins TRBV7-3 and TRBJ1-2; 7 bases are a match to TRBD1. CDR3 length equals 14 residues. Germline loops: CDR1 SGHTA, CDR2 FQGTGA. Trimming at V came to 3 bases and at J to 1 base, leaving 2 bases not matched to a gene. The CDR3 reads CASSLGTDNYGYTF. CDR3 bases: TGTGCCAGCAGCTTGGGGACAGATAACTATGGCTACACCTTC.

V is TRBV7-9 and J is TRBJ1-1; perhaps TRBD1 as D (5 bases). Germline CDR1 reads SEHNR; CDR2 reads FQNEAQ (reference sequence). The CDR3 totals 13 residues. V lost 7 bases and J lost 0, with 9 bases in between. CDR3: CASMGRVNTEAFF. As DNA, the CDR3 is TGTGCCAGCATGGGCAGGGTGAACACTGAAGCTTTCTTT.

This chain uses TRBV23-1 with TRBJ2-7; 7 positions match TRBD1. TRBV23-1 is annotated as an ORF whose role is uncertain. The CDR3 length is 16 residues. Trimming cost V 6 bases and J 3 bases; bases outside gene matches: 14. This chain's CDR3 is CASRPLDRPSFYEQYF. In nucleotides, the CDR3 is TGCGCCAGCAGACCCCTGGACAGGCCGTCATTCTACGAGCAGTACTTC.

The chain carries TRBV28 and TRBJ2-3, with D perhaps matching TRBD2 (5 bases). V lost 7 bases to trimming and J lost 2 bases, with 19 bases between them. Per germline, CDR1 MDHEN and CDR2 SYDVKM. The CDR3 runs to 16 residues. CDR3 sequence: CASMPSRTGYTDTQYF. For the CDR3, the DNA is TGTGCCAGCATGCCGTCCCGGACTGGATACACAGATACGCAGTATTTT. The entire variable domain, with the rest obtained from reference TRBV28 and TRBJ2-3, is as follows: DVKVTQSSRYLVKRTGEKVFLECVQDMDHENMFWYRQDPGLGLRLIYFSYDVKMKEKGDIPEGYSVSREKKERFSLILESASTNQTSMYLCASMPSRTGYTDTQYFGPGTRLTVL.

The J gene is TRBJ2-3, the V gene TRBV5-1; 7 bases match TRBD2. V lost 0 bases to trimming and J lost 0 bases; unmatched junction nucleotides: 4. The CDR3 totals 16 residues. Germline V gene data show CDR1 as SGHRS and CDR2 as YFSETQ. CDR3 in DNA: TGCGCCAGCAGCTTGGGAGGGCGGGGGAGCACAGATACGCAGTATTTT. It yields the protein CASSLGGRGSTDTQYF. Full variable domain (remainder filled in from reference TRBV5-1 and TRBJ2-3): KAGVTQTPRYLIKTRGQQVTLSCSPISGHRSVSWYQQTPGQGLQFLFEYFSETQRNKGNFPGRFSGRQFSNSRSEMNVSTLELGDSALYLCASSLGGRGSTDTQYFGPGTRLTVL.